This TCR beta chain was profiled in a study of blood T cell repertoires in COVID-19. Only in-frame clones appear in the TCRdb table, and some are missing; sequencing was by immunoSEQ multiplex PCR. This sample has some 270,000 clones, with nearly 90% found just once. Trimming stripped 7 bases from V and 4 bases from J, with 16 bases between. CDR3 size: 13 residues. Germline assignment: CDR1 GTSNPN and CDR2 SVGIG (reference sequence). V is TRBV30 and J is TRBJ1-2, with D hard to call. This receptor was obtained from a woman aged 60-70 years with COVID-19, enrolled during active disease. Sequences were obtained from peripheral blood. The CDR3 DNA is TGTGCCTCCAAACCCACGGTCATCTATGGCTACACCTTC. Amino acids: CASKPTVIYGYTF.